Each of the 29 T cell receptor beta chains below was sequenced from the same sample in a study of cytomegalovirus exposure and HLA in healthy donors. The PCR ran on 60 Vbeta and 13 Jbeta primers. Repertoires were generated with immunoSEQ multiplex PCR, while TCRdb's copy carries only in-frame clones and drops some. The sample includes fewer than 200,000 clones, around 80% seen only once; the top ten take less than 2.5%. The sequencing input was PBMCs. These receptors all come from a male donor in good health and CMV-seronegative.

V is TRBV2 and J is TRBJ1-6; a weak D match, TRBD1 (5 bases). V lost 6 bases and J lost 6, with 12 bases in between. This CDR3 comprises 14 residues. Germline V gene lookup returns CDR1 SNHLY and CDR2 FYNNEI. This chain's CDR3 is CASRGGPINSPLHF. The CDR3 DNA follows: TGTGCCAGCAGGGGGGGACCGATTAATTCACCCCTCCACTTT. The full variable domain, in which reference TRBV2 and TRBJ1-6 provide the parts outside the CDR3, is EPEVTQTPSHQVTQMGQEVILRCVPISNHLYFYWYRQILGQKVEFLVSFYNNEISEKSEIFDDQFSVERPDGSNFTLKIRSTKLEDSAMYFCASRGGPINSPLHFGNGTRLTVT.

This clone was seen just once. This rearrangement joins TRBV6-1 to TRBJ1-5; D is unclear. The CDR3 has 13 amino acids. Germline CDR1 is MNHNS and CDR2 is SASEGT. Trimming stripped 2 bases from V and 1 base from J, with 3 bases between. This CDR3 is CASSEQSNQPQHF. The CDR3 DNA sequence: TGTGCCAGCAGTGAACAAAGCAATCAGCCCCAGCATTTT.

The chain carries TRBV5-8 and TRBJ2-3; weak D call: TRBD1 (6 bases). CDR3 length: 15 residues. Germline assignment: CDR1 SGHTS and CDR2 YDEGEE. V lost 4 bases, J lost 2 bases, and 14 bases lay in between. The CDR3 coding sequence is TGTGCCAGCAGCCCGGGACACCGCTACACAGATACGCAGTATTTT. Amino acids: CASSPGHRYTDTQYF.

V and J are TRBV30 and TRBJ1-1; D gene ambiguous. The length of the CDR3 is 14 residues. Trimming stripped 4 bases from V and 1 base from J, with 13 bases between. CDR1 and CDR2 (germline): GTSNPN, SVGIG (reference sequence). CDR3 nucleotide sequence: TGTGCCTGGATGGATTCGGCGGGGAACACTGAAGCTTTCTTT. Translated: CAWMDSAGNTEAFF.

This clone was seen a few times. This sequence joins TRBV2 and TRBJ2-6; the match to TRBD1 covers 9 bases. The germline gives CDR1 SNHLY, CDR2 FYNNEI. The junction had 1 base not matched to a gene; V was cut back by 2 bases and J by 2 bases. This CDR3 spans 16 amino acids. As DNA, the CDR3 is TGTGCCAGCAGTGAAACAGGGGGCGCTGGGGCCAACGTCCTGACTTTC. Protein product: CASSETGGAGANVLTF. The whole variable domain, remainder taken from reference TRBV2 and TRBJ2-6, is EPEVTQTPSHQVTQMGQEVILRCVPISNHLYFYWYRQILGQKVEFLVSFYNNEISEKSEIFDDQFSVERPDGSNFTLKIRSTKLEDSAMYFCASSETGGAGANVLTFGAGSRLTVL.

This clone was seen only a few times. The chain has TRBV2 and TRBJ1-3, with a tentative D call TRBD1 (6 bases). The germline V gene has CDR1 SNHLY and CDR2 FYNNEI. Between the trimmed V and J ends, which lost 4 bases and 0 bases, there was a span of 10 bases. The CDR3 covers 15 residues. This CDR3 is CASSVDRSSGNTIYF. The CDR3 coding sequence is TGTGCCAGCAGTGTAGACAGGAGCTCTGGAAACACCATATATTTT.

This clone was seen a handful of times. The chain uses TRBV6-6 and TRBJ1-5; perhaps TRBD1 as D (5 bases). Germline V lookup: CDR1 MNHNY, CDR2 SVGAGI (reference sequence). Trimming left V 10 bases short and J 1 base short, with 14 bases between. The CDR3 consists of 14 residues. The CDR3 reads CATRAGGSNQPQHF. Written as DNA, the CDR3 is TGTGCCACCAGGGCGGGGGGGAGCAATCAGCCCCAGCATTTT.

This chain links TRBV5-1 with TRBJ2-1, with no clear D. The V end lost 5 bases, the J end lost 12 bases, and 9 bases lay between the germline ends. CDR1 and CDR2 (germline): SGHRS, YFSETQ. The CDR3 is 10 amino acids. CDR3 residues: CASRGRRQFF. The CDR3 nucleotides read TGCGCCAGCAGGGGTAGGAGGCAGTTCTTC.

The V and J genes are TRBV7-9 and TRBJ2-5, with TRBD2 matching over 13 bases. The CDR3 sequence is 16 residues long. Per the germline V gene, CDR1 is SEHNR and CDR2 is FQNEAQ (reference sequence). J lost 2 bases, V lost 5 bases, and 5 bases had no gene match. CDR3 sequence: CASSPRGLAGQETQYF. The CDR3 DNA follows: TGTGCCAGCAGCCCTCGGGGACTAGCGGGGCAAGAGACCCAGTACTTC. Full variable domain (rest looked up from reference TRBV7-9 and TRBJ2-5): DTGVSQNPRHKITKRGQNVTFRCDPISEHNRLYWYRQTLGQGPEFLTYFQNEAQLEKSRLLSDRFSAERPKGSFSTLEIQRTEQGDSAMYLCASSPRGLAGQETQYFGPGTRLLVL.

The chain joins TRBV5-4 to TRBJ2-5; unclear D gene. V was shortened by 3 bases and J by 6 bases, with 12 bases between the two germline ends. CDR1 is SGHNT, CDR2 YYREEE, per germline (reference sequence). The CDR3 runs to 13 residues. CDR3 protein: CASSSPGPQTQYF. Here the CDR3 DNA reads TGTGCCAGCAGCTCTCCTGGCCCGCAGACCCAGTACTTC.

The J gene is TRBJ2-7, the V gene TRBV7-9; 10 nucleotides match TRBD2. V gave up 5 bases and J gave up 4 bases; unmatched junction bases: 8. Germline CDR1 reads SEHNR; CDR2 reads FQNEAQ (reference sequence). This CDR3 comprises 15 residues. The CDR3 here is CASSPRGSGGYEQYF. CDR3 sequence (DNA): TGTGCCAGCAGCCCCCGAGGTAGCGGGGGGTACGAGCAGTACTTC.

The chain joins TRBV7-8 to TRBJ1-2; D possibly corresponds to TRBD1 (6 bases). The ends were cut back, 5 bases at V and 5 bases at J, with 24 bases in the middle. CDR3 length equals 17 residues. Germline CDR1 reads SGHVS; CDR2 reads FQNEAQ. The CDR3 bases are TGTGCCAGCAGCCTAAGGGGCCCAGGGGAGGGCTCGTATGGCTACACCTTC. It yields the protein CASSLRGPGEGSYGYTF. Full variable domain (rest looked up from reference TRBV7-8 and TRBJ1-2): GAGVSQSPRYKVAKRGQDVALRCDPISGHVSLFWYQQALGQGPEFLTYFQNEAQLDKSGLPSDRFFAERPEGSVSTLKIQRTQQEDSAVYLCASSLRGPGEGSYGYTFGSGTRLTVV.

V is TRBV5-4 and J is TRBJ2-7; D perhaps matches TRBD1 (6 bases). V was trimmed by 2 bases and J by 3 bases, leaving 12 bases between them. This CDR3 has 14 amino acids. Germline V gene sequence: CDR1 SGHNT, CDR2 YYREEE (reference sequence). CDR3 nucleotides: TGTGCCAGCAGCTTTACAGGGAATAGCTACGAGCAGTACTTC. This gives the protein CASSFTGNSYEQYF.

The CDR3 bases are TGTGCCACCAGCAGAGTGGGGGGGGCCGGGACCCTCCACTTT. As protein: CATSRVGGAGTLHF. J is TRBJ1-6 and V is TRBV15, with a possible D match to TRBD1 (6 bases). The germline V and J ends were trimmed by 1 base and 14 bases, with 15 bases remaining between them. Per the germline V gene, CDR1 is LNHNV and CDR2 is YYDKDF (reference sequence). This CDR3 has 14 amino acids.

This clone appeared a single time. This chain connects TRBV19 to TRBJ1-1; D ambiguous. Between the trimmed V and J ends, which lost 7 bases and 4 bases, there was a span of 19 bases. The CDR3 has 15 residues. From germline, CDR1 is LNHDA and CDR2 SQIVND (reference sequence). CDR3 bases: TGTGCCAGTAAAATGGGAGGAACCCAGAGCACTGAAGCTTTCTTT. This sequence encodes CASKMGGTQSTEAFF.

V usage is TRBV20-1 and J usage is TRBJ2-1; a possible D gene is TRBD1 (5 bases). Germline V gives CDR1 DFQATT, CDR2 SNEGSKA (reference sequence). V was pared by 3 bases and J by 8 bases, with 8 bases between. The CDR3 length is 11 residues. As DNA, the CDR3 is TGCAGTGCTAGGACAGACCATGAGCAGTTCTTC. This translates into CSARTDHEQFF.

J is TRBJ1-5 and V is TRBV7-2; no definite D call. Germline-derived CDR1 and CDR2 are SGHTA and FQGNSA. V lost 4 bases, J lost 2 bases, and 9 bases lay in between. CDR3 length equals 14 residues. Here the CDR3 DNA reads TGTGCCAGCAGCTCCGTAGGAGGCAATCAGCCCCAGCATTTT. Protein product: CASSSVGGNQPQHF.

The V and J genes are TRBV5-1 and TRBJ2-3; D unclear. Trimming removed 4 bases from V and 2 bases from J, with 11 bases in between. Germline-derived CDR1 and CDR2 are SGHRS and YFSETQ. The CDR3 totals 14 residues. CDR3: CASSNDKYTDTQYF. The CDR3 DNA follows: TGCGCCAGCAGCAATGACAAGTACACAGATACGCAGTATTTT.

Comments on this clone: Distinct nucleotide sequences in the sample also encode this CDR3. This chain joins TRBV2 and TRBJ1-2; D unresolved. V lost 8 bases and J 0 bases, leaving 7 bases between the germline ends. CDR3 length equals 12 residues. Per the germline V gene, CDR1 is SNHLY and CDR2 is FYNNEI. CDR3 sequence reads: CASSGANYGYTF. The CDR3 DNA reads as TGTGCCAGCTCCGGAGCTAACTATGGCTACACCTTC.

V is TRBV11-1 and J is TRBJ2-3; D ambiguous. CDR3 length equals 13 residues. The germline V gene encodes CDR1 SGHAT and CDR2 FQDESV (reference sequence). V was cut by 0 bases and J by 2 bases, with 3 bases left in between. CDR3 nucleotides: TGTGCCAGCAGCTTAGCCAACACAGATACGCAGTATTTT. The encoded protein is CASSLANTDTQYF.

The V call is TRBV10-3, the J call TRBJ2-5; 10 nucleotides align to TRBD2. The CDR3 sequence is 15 residues long. V lost 4 bases and J lost 6; bases outside the gene matches: 8. Per the germline V gene, CDR1 is ENHRY and CDR2 is SYGVKD. Here the CDR3 reads CAISVLASGGKTQYF. The CDR3 DNA follows: TGTGCCATCAGTGTTTTGGCTAGCGGGGGAAAGACCCAGTACTTC.

The chain recombines TRBV4-1 with TRBJ2-5; 11 bases are shared with TRBD1. The CDR3 runs 17 residues. The germline V gene encodes CDR1 MGHRA and CDR2 YSYEKL. Unmatched junction bases numbered 8, after V lost 2 bases and J lost 3 bases. The CDR3 here is CASSQRDRGTLKETQYF. CDR3 nucleotides: TGCGCCAGCAGCCAAAGGGACAGGGGGACCCTCAAAGAGACCCAGTACTTC.

The chain combines TRBV7-9 with TRBJ1-1; 8 nucleotides align to TRBD1. V gave up 5 bases and J gave up 6 bases; unmatched junction bases: 11. CDR1 is SEHNR and CDR2 is FQNEAQ in the germline V gene (reference sequence). There are 15 residues in the CDR3. CDR3: CASSGTGASYAEAFF. The CDR3 DNA sequence: TGTGCCAGCAGCGGGACAGGCGCTTCATACGCTGAAGCTTTCTTT.

The J gene is TRBJ2-7, the V gene TRBV6-5; 9 nucleotides line up with TRBD1. The CDR3 extends over 14 amino acids. The germline gives CDR1 MNHEY, CDR2 SVGAGI. Germline trimming cut 7 bases from V and 7 bases from J; bases unmatched to any gene: 11. DNA for the CDR3: TGTGCCAGCACCTCTGGACAGGGGTCTGGGGAGCAGTACTTC. Its protein is CASTSGQGSGEQYF.

The V gene is TRBV29-1, the J gene TRBJ1-2, with 11 bases that match TRBD1. The V gene end was trimmed by 4 bases and the J gene end by 4 bases; junction bases not matched to a gene: 5. In germline, CDR1 is SQVTM, CDR2 ANQGSEA. The CDR3 loop spans 14 amino acids. The CDR3 spells CSVVGTGGLYGYTF. The CDR3 nucleotides read TGCAGCGTTGTCGGGACAGGGGGACTCTATGGCTACACCTTC.

The chain's CDR3 is CASSPRADGAGELFF. CDR3 sequence (DNA): TGTGCCAGCAGCCCCCGAGCAGACGGGGCCGGGGAGCTGTTTTTT. The chain is built from TRBV7-7 and TRBJ2-2; TRBD2 is a possible D gene (5 bases). Trimming took off 5 bases at V and 6 bases at J, with 16 bases between the two ends. The CDR3 is 15 residues long. Germline V lookup: CDR1 SSHAT, CDR2 FNYEAQ (reference sequence).

CDR3 residues: CASSLELSRVGYGYTF. In DNA form, the CDR3 reads TGCGCCAGCAGCTTGGAACTTAGTCGGGTTGGCTATGGCTACACCTTC. This chain joins TRBV5-1 and TRBJ1-2; D is uncertain. This CDR3 comprises 16 residues. CDR1 and CDR2 (germline): SGHRS, YFSETQ. V lost 0 bases to trimming and J lost 4 bases, with 16 bases between them. Drawing the rest from reference TRBV5-1 and TRBJ1-2, the complete variable domain is KAGVTQTPRYLIKTRGQQVTLSCSPISGHRSVSWYQQTPGQGLQFLFEYFSETQRNKGNFPGRFSGRQFSNSRSEMNVSTLELGDSALYLCASSLELSRVGYGYTFGSGTRLTVV.

V and J are TRBV6-1 and TRBJ1-1; 7 bases align to TRBD1. Germline CDR1 and CDR2: MNHNS and SASEGT. With V trimmed by 6 bases and J by 1 base, 5 bases remained unmatched. This CDR3 is built from 14 residues. CDR3 nucleotide sequence: TGTGCCAGCAGATACCGGGACAGGAACACTGAAGCTTTCTTT. Translating gives CASRYRDRNTEAFF.

V usage is TRBV6-1 and J usage is TRBJ2-2; D call uncertain. Trimming stripped 4 bases from V and 0 bases from J, with 9 bases between. This CDR3 region has 15 residues. Per the germline V gene, CDR1 is MNHNS and CDR2 is SASEGT. CDR3 amino acids: CASSVAGSNTGELFF. The CDR3 nucleotides read TGTGCCAGCAGTGTGGCAGGATCGAACACCGGGGAGCTGTTTTTT.